This T cell receptor (beta chain) appears in the sequencing data of a study of blood T cell repertoires in COVID-19 (TCRdb year 2020). Turning to the overall study: The collaborator samples originated in the United States, Italy and Spain and spanned the acute and convalescent phases of COVID-19. The material from the prospective study consisted of cDNA or gDNA derived from T cells, B-cell-depleted T cells, or PBMCs. The dataset comprised deeply sampled blood TCRbeta repertoires from subjects exposed to, actively infected with, or recovered from COVID-19. A freely available public database, intended as a resource for researchers studying the immune response to SARS-CoV-2, is where the repertoires were released. The samples were drawn from the first 160 participants of the ongoing ImmuneRACE study and from roughly 1,300 subjects provided by 6 global collaborators. Sample metadata almost always included a de-identified subject ID, COVID-19 status, age in years and sex. HLA class I and class II types, where available, came from metadata supplied by the sample provider rather than from assay-based typing. The investigation overall reported the following: How much clinical and demographic metadata was included differed by source and by participant, and the metadata was provided uncurated.

TCRbeta CDR3 regions were amplified from genomic DNA by means of the immunoSEQ Assay, a bias-controlled multiplex PCR. The authors' pipeline ran thus. Nucleated cell counts per sample were estimated from amplification of reference gene primers within the assay. To quantify the absolute abundance of each unique TCRbeta CDR3 rearrangement, sequence reads were collapsed and filtered. For each sample, productive Simpson clonality was calculated by taking the square root of Simpson's diversity index across productive rearrangements. TCRdb stores this immuneACCESS table with in-frame sequences only. Part of the clones is absent; in the studies checked, under half of the shortfall reflects unresolved V genes, and no reason is known for the rest. V, J and clone size are taken as reported in that table, and D and trimming were inferred from the DNA itself. Counted in this sample were 150,000 to 200,000 clones; roughly 91% of them appeared once. Approximately 4.4% of the sample goes to the ten largest clones.

As for this clone: Its antigen is still unknown. Base quality data are lacking; no much larger clone is found one base away.

Whole blood was collected in K2EDTA tubes by collaborating institutions according to the institutions' own protocols. Collaborator samples were shipped for TCRbeta analysis as frozen whole blood, isolated PBMCs, or DNA extracted from either sample type. This sequence was found in a human donor in a cohort sampled during active COVID-19. The sequencing sample was made of peripheral blood.

CDR3 loop: CSVDGQWNTEAFF. The nucleotide sequence reads as follows: TGCAGCGTTGACGGACAGTGGAACACTGAAGCTTTCTTT. The chain links TRBV29-1 with TRBJ1-1, and perhaps TRBD1 as D gene, on 6 matching bases. The germline V gene specifies SQVTM as CDR1 and ANQGSEA as CDR2. V is pared back by 3 bases and J by 1 base, with 9 bases lying between the germline termini. The CDR3 contains 13 residues, cysteine and phenylalanine counted. The kept DNA is CDR3 alone, 39 bases in frame from the first base.